Presented here are 21 T cell receptor beta chains from one specimen sequenced in a study of Ad26.COV2.S vaccination and SARS-CoV-2 variants. Treatment of the sample: around 19 received Ad26.COV2.S at low or high dose, single or two shots; about 5 received placebo; per-sample allocation not given. Sampling was done on day 63 after the first vaccine or placebo injection. This table comes from immunoSEQ multiplex PCR, and its TCRdb copy is limited to in-frame clones, with some not included. The sample contains about half a million clones, 70% to 90% of which appear only once. The sample consisted of peripheral blood, taken in a trial of Ad26.COV2.S vaccine versus placebo. The source is a person between 18 and 60 years old who received the Ad26.COV2.S COVID-19 vaccine or a placebo.

This chain connects TRBV30 to TRBJ2-5; 7 bases fit TRBD2. J lost 4 bases, V lost 1 base, and 18 bases had no gene match. This CDR3 spans 18 amino acids. Germline V gene data show CDR1 as GTSNPN and CDR2 as SVGIG (reference sequence). Here the CDR3 DNA reads TGTGCCTGGAGTGCCAAGATATCCTACCGGGCTAGCGGAGAGACCCAGTACTTC. This sequence encodes CAWSAKISYRASGETQYF.

The rearrangement links TRBV5-4 to TRBJ2-2, with 11 nucleotides matching TRBD1. Per the germline V gene, CDR1 is SGHNT and CDR2 is YYREEE (reference sequence). The CDR3 runs to 15 residues. Trimming removed 4 bases from V and 4 bases from J; junction bases left unmatched: 3. CDR3 protein: CASSTGTGGTGELFF. The CDR3 region has the DNA TGTGCCAGCAGCACCGGGACAGGGGGCACCGGGGAGCTGTTTTTT.

This chain links TRBV28 with TRBJ2-2; perhaps D is TRBD1 or TRBD2 (5 bases each). V shed 3 bases and J shed 7 bases, with 12 bases lying between them. Germline lookup yields CDR1 MDHEN and CDR2 SYDVKM. This CDR3 has 14 residues. CDR3 sequence reads: CASSFGRDGGELFF. CDR3 in DNA: TGTGCCAGCAGTTTTGGCAGGGACGGCGGGGAGCTGTTTTTT.

The V gene is TRBV28, the J gene TRBJ2-5; 7 bases are a match to TRBD1. J gave up 4 bases and V 5 bases, and 4 bases lay outside the gene matches. Looked up from germline, CDR1 is MDHEN and CDR2 is SYDVKM. The length of the CDR3 is 13 residues. The DNA for the CDR3 is TGTGCCAGCAGTCCGAGGGACAGAGAGACCCAGTACTTC. Its protein product is CASSPRDRETQYF. Combining the CDR3 with reference TRBV28 and TRBJ2-5 gives the whole variable domain DVKVTQSSRYLVKRTGEKVFLECVQDMDHENMFWYRQDPGLGLRLIYFSYDVKMKEKGDIPEGYSVSREKKERFSLILESASTNQTSMYLCASSPRDRETQYFGPGTRLLVL.

The CDR3 nucleotides are TGTGCCAGCAGTGTTGACAGCGGGATCTCTGGAAACACCATATATTTT. It specifies CASSVDSGISGNTIYF. The rearrangement uses TRBV6-1 and TRBJ1-3; TRBD1 might be the D (5 bases). The germline CDR1 and CDR2 sequences are MNHNS and SASEGT. The V gene lost 4 bases and the J gene lost 0 bases, with 13 bases spanning the gap. CDR3 size: 16 residues.

V usage is TRBV6-2 or TRBV6-3 and J usage is TRBJ1-5; a possible D gene is TRBD1 (5 bases). V shed 2 bases and J shed 4 bases, with 9 bases lying between them. The CDR3 length is 14 residues. The V gene's germline CDR1 is MNHEY and CDR2 SVGEGT. In DNA form, the CDR3 reads TGTGCCAGCAGTTACCAGGGCGGTAATCAGCCCCAGCATTTT. Translated: CASSYQGGNQPQHF.

J is TRBJ1-1 and V is TRBV13; D possibly corresponds to TRBD1 (5 bases). The V gene's germline CDR1 is PRHDT and CDR2 FYEKMQ (reference sequence). V was trimmed by 2 bases and J by 11 bases, leaving 15 bases between them. CDR3 size: 13 residues. For the CDR3, the DNA is TGTGCCAGCAGCTTAAGAGGGGCCGGGGCGGCTTTCTTT. This sequence encodes CASSLRGAGAAFF.

The gene calls are TRBV19 and TRBJ1-1; D possibly corresponds to TRBD1 (6 bases). Trimming shortened V by 5 bases and J by 4 bases, and 11 bases separated the two germline ends. The CDR3 is 13 residues long. The germline V gene encodes CDR1 LNHDA and CDR2 SQIVND (reference sequence). In DNA form, the CDR3 reads TGTGCCAGTAGTCCACAGGGATTCACTGAAGCTTTCTTT. Protein product: CASSPQGFTEAFF.

The chain couples TRBV19 to TRBJ2-7, with D maybe TRBD2 (6 bases). The germline V and J ends were trimmed by 1 base and 2 bases, with 12 bases remaining between them. There are 15 residues in the CDR3. Germline lookup yields CDR1 LNHDA and CDR2 SQIVND (reference sequence). CDR3 bases: TGTGCCAGTAGTATAGGCGGGACGGGAACCTACGAGCAGTACTTC. It translates to CASSIGGTGTYEQYF.

This chain joins TRBV18 and TRBJ1-1; D remains unclear. Germline CDR1 reads KGHSH; CDR2 reads LQKENI. The ends were cut back, 3 bases at V and 1 base at J, with 12 bases in the middle. This CDR3 has 15 residues. CDR3 DNA sequence: TGTGCCAGCTCACCCCTGGACTCCACGAACACTGAAGCTTTCTTT. This codes for CASSPLDSTNTEAFF.

This rearrangement joins TRBV5-4 to TRBJ2-7; 8 positions match TRBD2. Trimming cost V 2 bases and J 6 bases; bases outside gene matches: 7. CDR1 and CDR2 (germline): SGHNT, YYREEE (reference sequence). The CDR3 spans 14 residues. The CDR3 spells CASSLSGSPFEQYF. CDR3 sequence (DNA): TGTGCCAGCAGCTTAAGCGGGAGTCCGTTCGAGCAGTACTTC.

The rearrangement joins TRBV19 to TRBJ1-4, with D perhaps TRBD1 (6 bases). Germline lookup yields CDR1 LNHDA and CDR2 SQIVND (reference sequence). V was cut by 7 bases and J by 4 bases, with 16 bases left in between. The CDR3 spans 15 residues. The CDR3 is CASTSLGGGNEKLFF. The DNA for the CDR3 is TGTGCCAGTACCTCTTTAGGGGGTGGTAATGAAAAACTGTTTTTT.

The chain couples TRBV6-2 or TRBV6-3 to TRBJ1-6; 8 positions match TRBD1. V gave up 6 bases and J gave up 17 bases; unmatched junction bases: 6. The germline CDR1 and CDR2 sequences are MNHEY and SVGEGT. This CDR3 comprises 11 residues. The DNA for the CDR3 is TGTGCCAGCAGCATCGGACAGGGTTTCCACTTT. Its protein product is CASSIGQGFHF.

The chain couples TRBV2 to TRBJ1-2; D might be TRBD1 (5 bases). Germline-derived CDR1 and CDR2 are SNHLY and FYNNEI. Between the trimmed V and J ends, which lost 6 bases and 3 bases, there was a span of 11 bases. The CDR3 totals 13 residues. CDR3 protein: CASSQDSHYGYTF. CDR3 nucleotides: TGTGCCAGCAGCCAAGACAGCCACTATGGCTACACCTTC.

The J gene is TRBJ2-7, the V gene TRBV7-2, with D tentatively TRBD2 (6 bases). Germline CDR1 is SGHTA and CDR2 is FQGNSA. CDR3 length: 18 residues. V was cut by 5 bases and J by 6 bases, with 29 bases left in between. The CDR3 coding sequence is TGTGCCAGCAGCGGAGGTACCAGGTGGGACTCCGCGAGTCGCGAGCAGTACTTC. This gives the protein CASSGGTRWDSASREQYF.

This chain joins TRBV7-6 and TRBJ2-7; 11 nucleotides line up with TRBD2. The CDR3 extends over 15 amino acids. V shed 3 bases, J shed 5 bases, and the junction held 6 bases outside the gene matches. From germline, CDR1 is SGHVS and CDR2 FNYEAQ. Here the CDR3 reads CASSFIAGGPDEQYF. The CDR3 nucleotides read TGTGCCAGCAGCTTTATAGCGGGGGGGCCGGACGAGCAGTACTTC.

The chain employs TRBV4-1 and TRBJ2-3, with D maybe TRBD2 (5 bases). With 0 bases removed from V and 3 bases from J, the gap between germline ends came to 10 bases. Germline-derived CDR1 and CDR2 are MGHRA and YSYEKL. This CDR3 comprises 15 residues. The CDR3 reads CASSQDGIFTDTQYF. For the CDR3, the DNA is TGCGCCAGCAGCCAAGACGGGATTTTTACAGATACGCAGTATTTT.

The rearrangement uses TRBV28 and TRBJ1-3, with D perhaps TRBD1 (5 bases). The germline V gene has CDR1 MDHEN and CDR2 SYDVKM. CDR3 size: 14 residues. V gave up 6 bases and J gave up 4 bases, with 13 bases separating them. The CDR3 loop is CASSSQGEGNTIYF. CDR3 nucleotide sequence: TGTGCCAGCAGCTCCCAGGGAGAAGGAAACACCATATATTTT.

V is TRBV2 and J is TRBJ1-2; D ambiguous. The germline gives CDR1 SNHLY, CDR2 FYNNEI. The V and J ends lost 4 bases and 6 bases respectively, with 12 bases between them. The CDR3 is made up of 13 amino acids. CDR3 DNA: TGTGCCAGCAGTGTTCGGCTAGACGATGGCTACACCTTC. This gives the protein CASSVRLDDGYTF.

Turning to this clone: The sample contains more than one DNA sequence encoding this CDR3. The CDR3 loop is CASSLGTGELFF. The DNA of the CDR3 is TGTGCCAGCAGTCTCGGAACCGGGGAGCTGTTTTTT. This chain links TRBV7-2 with TRBJ2-2, with no clear D. CDR3 length equals 12 residues. The germline V gene has CDR1 SGHTA and CDR2 FQGNSA. V lost 6 bases, J lost 5 bases, and 7 bases lay in between.

This clone appeared a few times. The genes are TRBV5-1 and TRBJ1-2, with 10 bases fitting TRBD1. The germline gives CDR1 SGHRS, CDR2 YFSETQ. The length of the CDR3 is 15 residues. V lost 4 bases, J lost 1 base, and 4 bases stayed unmatched. The CDR3: CASSPRDRGNYGYTF. CDR3 sequence (DNA): TGCGCCAGCAGCCCCCGGGACAGGGGTAACTATGGCTACACCTTC.